This TCR beta chain was identified in a study of T cells after somatic rescue of genetic block (dated by TCRdb to 2018 to 2020). Looking at the study overall: What the study looked at was long-term robustness, specifically in a T-cell system that came about through somatic rescue of a genetic block in T-cell development.

The method was the immunoSEQ multiplex PCR assay. TCRdb re-hosts the immuneACCESS table, in-frame sequences only. Its copies lack some clones; in the studies checked, an unresolved V gene accounts for under half of them, and the cause for the rest is not known. The sample table holds around 67,000 clones, of which roughly 93% were seen once. The ten largest clones add up to roughly 2.8% of the sample. Reading the germline V gene gives CDR1 SGHVS and CDR2 FQNEAQ. Trimming takes 5 bases from V and 1 base from J, and the germline ends sit 12 bases apart. Including the terminal cysteine and phenylalanine, the CDR3 comprises 14 residues. Kept here is only the CDR3 DNA, which spans 42 bases and is read in frame from base 1. Worth noting for this clone: Its antigen remains unidentified. No much larger clone is present one base from it, and per-base qualities are unavailable.

In this chain, TRBV7-8 is recombined with TRBJ2-7; no D gene can be assigned with confidence. This sequence originates from a man between 25 and 39 years old. The sequenced sample was peripheral blood mononuclear cells (PBMCs). The CDR3: CASSPTTDSYEQYF. The sequenced DNA is TGTGCCAGCAGCCCAACGACGGATTCCTACGAGCAGTACTTC.